One sample yielded the 8 T cell receptor beta chains listed below, sequenced in a study of beta chain features in type 1 diabetes. Study conclusions and caveats: Across all four CD4+ subsets, people with type 1 diabetes showed modestly shorter TCRB CDR3s.

Investigators reverse transcribed all isolated RNA, so they sequenced expressed TCRB transcripts. The protocol was immunoSEQ multiplex PCR, while the TCRdb copy is restricted to in-frame clones and leaves out a portion. Of around 260,000 clones listed, roughly 25% are singletons. No antigen is known for these receptors. The sequenced sample consisted of naive CD4+ T cells from blood. These receptors came from a woman aged 25 to 45 with type 1 diabetes.

This clone showed up just a few times. This sequence joins TRBV29-1 and TRBJ2-7; tentative D call: TRBD1 (7 bases). Trimming took 6 bases from V and 2 from J, leaving 17 bases between them. The CDR3 has 14 residues. Germline CDR1 is SQVTM and CDR2 is ANQGSEA. The CDR3: CSVERTGGAYEQYF. The CDR3 region has the DNA TGCAGCGTCGAGAGGACAGGCGGGGCCTACGAGCAGTACTTC.

The chain couples TRBV9 to TRBJ2-1; 11 positions match TRBD2. The length of the CDR3 is 16 residues. Germline CDR1 and CDR2: SGDLS and YYNGEE. V was pared by 3 bases and J by 3 bases, with 5 bases of the junction left unmatched. CDR3 nucleotides: TGTGCCAGCAGCGCCCTAACTAGCGGGAGCTACAATGAGCAGTTCTTC. Encoded protein: CASSALTSGSYNEQFF.

The chain joins TRBV7-8 to TRBJ2-3, with 15 positions matching TRBD2. Trimming removed 5 bases from V and 6 bases from J; junction bases left unmatched: 3. The germline gives CDR1 SGHVS, CDR2 FQNEAQ. The CDR3 covers 15 residues. DNA of the CDR3: TGTGCCAGCAGCCTGGGACTAGCGGGAGGTGATACGCAGTATTTT. Amino acid sequence: CASSLGLAGGDTQYF.

This chain joins TRBV7-9 and TRBJ1-1, with D hard to call. The CDR3 length is 17 residues. The V gene's germline CDR1 is SEHNR and CDR2 FQNEAQ (reference sequence). V lost 1 base to trimming and J lost 3 bases, with 18 bases between them. The CDR3, as DNA: TGTGCCAGCAGCTTAGGAGGAGCGAGGGCTCTTGACACTGAAGCTTTCTTT. Translating gives CASSLGGARALDTEAFF.

The gene calls are TRBV18 and TRBJ2-7; TRBD1 matches 9 bases. The CDR3 consists of 14 residues. Germline V gene lookup returns CDR1 KGHSH and CDR2 LQKENI. Germline trimming cut 4 bases from V and 3 bases from J; bases unmatched to any gene: 4. The DNA for the CDR3 is TGTGCCAGCTCACGCCGGACAGGGGACTACGAGCAGTACTTC. Translating gives CASSRRTGDYEQYF.

This clone was seen only a few times. This rearrangement joins TRBV15 to TRBJ2-4; 7 positions match TRBD2. The germline V gene has CDR1 LNHNV and CDR2 YYDKDF (reference sequence). The CDR3 contains 15 residues. After removal of 3 bases from V and 5 bases from J, the junction contained 7 bases not matched to a gene. CDR3 loop: CATSSAGLAENIQYF. The DNA of the CDR3 is TGTGCCACCAGCAGTGCAGGGCTAGCGGAAAACATTCAGTACTTC.

This clone was counted between two and nine times. The V gene is TRBV2, the J gene TRBJ2-3; D perhaps matches TRBD1 (6 bases). The CDR3 loop spans 13 amino acids. Trimming removed 5 bases from V and 1 base from J, with 7 bases in between. The germline CDR1 and CDR2 sequences are SNHLY and FYNNEI. In DNA, the CDR3 is TGTGCCAGCAGTTACAGGGGCACAGATACGCAGTATTTT. This gives the protein CASSYRGTDTQYF.

This clone was observed a handful of times. The chain links TRBV30 to TRBJ2-7; 13 bases are shared with TRBD2. Germline CDR1 and CDR2: GTSNPN and SVGIG (reference sequence). The J segment lost 2 bases and the V segment lost 5 bases, leaving 6 bases of the junction unmatched. The CDR3 spans 15 residues. The chain's CDR3 is CAWVGGLAGTYEQYF. Here the CDR3 DNA reads TGTGCCTGGGTAGGGGGACTAGCGGGAACCTACGAGCAGTACTTC.